The subject of this entry is one T cell receptor beta chain. The antigen remains unidentified. Treatment defined: approximately nine-day PBMC culture with coronavirus spike peptide pools or control peptides (ViraFEST assay). After expanding antigen-specific T cells with peptide pools, ViraFEST sequenced their TCRs. The data belong to a study of vaccination and CD4 T cells after COVID-19. Study in general: Overlapping spike peptides from SARS-CoV-2, HCoV-NL63, HCoV-OC43 and HCoV-229E served to stimulate the cells.

Trimming took 2 bases from V and 0 from J; bases not matched to a gene: 8. This CDR3 has 18 amino acids. Germline-derived CDR1 and CDR2 are MNHEY and SVGAGI. Cultured CD4+ T cells had their DNA profiled by the Oncomine TCR Beta short-read assay. Using the QIAamp micro DNA kit, genomic DNA was extracted from the CD4+ T cells that had been cultured. TCRdb fed the PCR reads into MiXCR, producing one record per CDR3 protein. Among 9,500 to 15,000 distinct CDR3 sequences, less than 40% were seen once, and the ten largest hold 20% to 25%. V usage is TRBV6-5 and J usage is TRBJ1-3; 9 nucleotides align to TRBD1. The source is a human donor with COVID-19. The source material was cultured CD4+ T cells from blood. CDR3 sequence: CASSYEDPGQGSGNTIYF. CDR3 sequence (DNA): TGTGCCAGCAGTTACGAAGACCCGGGACAGGGCTCTGGAAACACCATATATTTT.